Listed below are T cell receptor beta chains from one sample, sequenced in a study of blood T cells in healthy people across ages. TCRdb re-called the 5' RACE reads with MiXCR, one entry per CDR3 protein. The profile shows roughly 1.5 million distinct CDR3 sequences, about 45% of them singletons. Specimen: blood. The receptors originated from a woman aged 18-29 years in good health. Each CDR3 is given with its conserved first and last residue. The D gene is left open where the match is weak. Clone size, where shown, is once, few, many, or a class for clones that have expanded.

cdr3_nt: TGCAGTGCCTACAGGGTCGGCGAGACCCAGTACTTC
cdr3_aa: CSAYRVGETQYF
d_call: NA
v_call: TRBV20-1
j_call: TRBJ2-5
clone_size: few

cdr3_nt: TGTGCCAGCAGTGACCAAGGACAGGGGGTTTCCTACGAGCAGTACTTC
cdr3_aa: CASSDQGQGVSYEQYF
d_call: TRBD1
v_call: TRBV25-1
j_call: TRBJ2-7
clone_size: NA

cdr3_nt: TGTGCCAGCAGCCCGACTAGCGGGCACAATGAGCAGTACTTC
cdr3_aa: CASSPTSGHNEQYF
d_call: TRBD2
v_call: TRBV9
j_call: TRBJ2-7
clone_size: NA

cdr3_nt: TGCGCCAGCAGCCAACTGGTATTCTACAATGAGCAGTTCTTC
cdr3_aa: CASSQLVFYNEQFF
d_call: NA
v_call: TRBV4-3
j_call: TRBJ2-1
clone_size: NA

cdr3_nt: TGTGCCTGGAGTGTTCGGGGGGTCCCCTACTATGGCTACACCTTC
cdr3_aa: CAWSVRGVPYYGYTF
d_call: NA
v_call: TRBV30
j_call: TRBJ1-2
clone_size: NA

cdr3_nt: TGCGCCAGCAACCAAGAAGACGGGAACTATGGCTACACCTTC
cdr3_aa: CASNQEDGNYGYTF
d_call: NA
v_call: TRBV4-1
j_call: TRBJ1-2
clone_size: NA

cdr3_nt: TGTGCCAGCAGCCACACAGGGGGCAGCAATCAGCCCCAGCATTTT
cdr3_aa: CASSHTGGSNQPQHF
d_call: TRBD1
v_call: TRBV7-9
j_call: TRBJ1-5
clone_size: NA

cdr3_nt: TGCGCCAGCAGCCAGCCGACTAGCGGGGGGAACAATGAGCAGTTCTTC
cdr3_aa: CASSQPTSGGNNEQFF
d_call: TRBD2
v_call: TRBV4-1
j_call: TRBJ2-1
clone_size: few

cdr3_nt: TGCAGCGTTGAAGATCCTAGGACTAGCGGGCGGTACCATGAGCAGTTCTTC
cdr3_aa: CSVEDPRTSGRYHEQFF
d_call: TRBD2
v_call: TRBV29-1
j_call: TRBJ2-1
clone_size: NA

cdr3_nt: TGTGCCAGTCAATTAGGGGGGAGCCCCTACGAGCAGTACTTC
cdr3_aa: CASQLGGSPYEQYF
d_call: NA
v_call: TRBV18
j_call: TRBJ2-7
clone_size: NA

cdr3_nt: TGCAGTGCTACACCCGGGGGGCCTTATAATTCACCCCTCCACTTT
cdr3_aa: CSATPGGPYNSPLHF
d_call: NA
v_call: TRBV20-1
j_call: TRBJ1-6
clone_size: few

cdr3_nt: TGCAGTGCTAGAGAGCGATGGGGGTTTGACTACAATGAGCAGTTCTTC
cdr3_aa: CSARERWGFDYNEQFF
d_call: NA
v_call: TRBV20-1
j_call: TRBJ2-1
clone_size: NA

cdr3_nt: TGCAGCGTTGTACTACTCGGGGGGACAGGGTTTGCCGAGCAGTACTTC
cdr3_aa: CSVVLLGGTGFAEQYF
d_call: TRBD1
v_call: TRBV29-1
j_call: TRBJ2-7
clone_size: NA

cdr3_nt: TGCAGTGCTAGAGATTTACTAGCGGGGGCAGCTAGCGACAATGAGCAGTTCTTC
cdr3_aa: CSARDLLAGAASDNEQFF
d_call: TRBD2
v_call: TRBV20-1
j_call: TRBJ2-1
clone_size: NA

cdr3_nt: TGTGCCAGCAGCTCTACACATGGAGGGTACAATGAGCAGTTCTTC
cdr3_aa: CASSSTHGGYNEQFF
d_call: NA
v_call: TRBV12-3/TRBV12-4
j_call: TRBJ2-1
clone_size: once

cdr3_nt: TGCAGCGTCCCTGGCGGAACCCAAGAGACCCAGTACTTC
cdr3_aa: CSVPGGTQETQYF
d_call: NA
v_call: TRBV29-1
j_call: TRBJ2-5
clone_size: NA

cdr3_nt: TGTGCCAGCAGTCGCGGACTAGCGGGGGGGTACAATGAGCAGTTCTTC
cdr3_aa: CASSRGLAGGYNEQFF
d_call: TRBD2
v_call: TRBV12-3/TRBV12-4
j_call: TRBJ2-1
clone_size: many

cdr3_nt: TGCGCCAGCAGCCAAGTTACAGGGGGTTTGAATCAGCCCCAGCATTTT
cdr3_aa: CASSQVTGGLNQPQHF
d_call: TRBD1
v_call: TRBV4-1
j_call: TRBJ1-5
clone_size: NA

cdr3_nt: TGCGCCAGCAGCTTGGGAAAGACTAGCGGGGGCACAGATACGCAGTATTTT
cdr3_aa: CASSLGKTSGGTDTQYF
d_call: TRBD2
v_call: TRBV5-1
j_call: TRBJ2-3
clone_size: many

cdr3_nt: TGCGCCAGCAGCTTAATCAATGTAGGAGACAAAGAGTACGATGAGCAGTTCTTC
cdr3_aa: CASSLINVGDKEYDEQFF
d_call: NA
v_call: TRBV5-1
j_call: TRBJ2-1
clone_size: NA

cdr3_nt: TGTGCCAGCAACGCGAACAGGGTTTCCTACAATGAGCAGTTCTTC
cdr3_aa: CASNANRVSYNEQFF
d_call: NA
v_call: TRBV6-2/TRBV6-3
j_call: TRBJ2-1
clone_size: few

cdr3_nt: TGTGCCAGCAGTTACTTTGCAGTGAACACTGAAGCTTTCTTT
cdr3_aa: CASSYFAVNTEAFF
d_call: NA
v_call: TRBV6-2/TRBV6-3
j_call: TRBJ1-1
clone_size: few

cdr3_nt: TGTGCCAGCTGCCCCGGGGGAGTTACTGAAGCTTTCTTT
cdr3_aa: CASCPGGVTEAFF
d_call: NA
v_call: TRBV11-2
j_call: TRBJ1-1
clone_size: NA

cdr3_nt: TGTGCCAGCAGCTTACGGCGAGGGCCCCCCTACGAGCAGTACTTC
cdr3_aa: CASSLRRGPPYEQYF
d_call: NA
v_call: TRBV7-9
j_call: TRBJ2-7
clone_size: NA

cdr3_nt: TGCAGTGCTAGAGATTACGGACACCCTAACTATGGCCACACCTTC
cdr3_aa: CSARDYGHPNYGHTF
d_call: NA
v_call: TRBV20-1
j_call: TRBJ1-2
clone_size: NA

cdr3_nt: TGTGCCAGCTCACGAACCGCGGAGGGAGGAGTATATGGCTACACCTTC
cdr3_aa: CASSRTAEGGVYGYTF
d_call: NA
v_call: TRBV18
j_call: TRBJ1-2
clone_size: NA

cdr3_nt: TGTGCCAGCAGTGACAATTTTAGGGCCCAGTACTTC
cdr3_aa: CASSDNFRAQYF
d_call: NA
v_call: TRBV2
j_call: TRBJ2-5
clone_size: once

cdr3_nt: TGTGTCAGCAGCCGCTCCGTCTACGAGCAGTACTTC
cdr3_aa: CVSSRSVYEQYF
d_call: NA
v_call: TRBV3-1
j_call: TRBJ2-7
clone_size: NA

cdr3_nt: TGCGCCAGCAGCCAAGAACCGGGAGGGAGGGGACTCCTCTCCTACAATGAGCAGTTCTTC
cdr3_aa: CASSQEPGGRGLLSYNEQFF
d_call: TRBD2
v_call: TRBV4-3
j_call: TRBJ2-1
clone_size: NA

cdr3_nt: TGTGCCAGCTCACCGAAGGCGGCAGGGGCCTCGAACACTGAAGCTTTCTTT
cdr3_aa: CASSPKAAGASNTEAFF
d_call: NA
v_call: TRBV18
j_call: TRBJ1-1
clone_size: NA

cdr3_nt: TGCGCCAGCAGCCAAGGGGGAACTATAAACTATGGCTACACCTTC
cdr3_aa: CASSQGGTINYGYTF
d_call: NA
v_call: TRBV4-1
j_call: TRBJ1-2
clone_size: few

cdr3_nt: TGCGCCAGCAGTCGGACCCCTCTTTTTGAAGCTTTCTTT
cdr3_aa: CASSRTPLFEAFF
d_call: NA
v_call: TRBV5-1
j_call: TRBJ1-1
clone_size: NA

cdr3_nt: TGTGCCGGCACCCGAATAGGAGAGGGCAATCAGCCCCAGCATTTT
cdr3_aa: CAGTRIGEGNQPQHF
d_call: NA
v_call: TRBV28
j_call: TRBJ1-5
clone_size: NA

cdr3_nt: TGCGCCAGTAGCTTGGAAGGGATGAGGGATACGCAGTATTTT
cdr3_aa: CASSLEGMRDTQYF
d_call: NA
v_call: TRBV5-1
j_call: TRBJ2-3
clone_size: NA

cdr3_nt: TGCAGTGCTGCAAGGGGCTCAACAGATACGCAGTATTTT
cdr3_aa: CSAARGSTDTQYF
d_call: NA
v_call: TRBV20-1
j_call: TRBJ2-3
clone_size: few

cdr3_nt: TGTGCCAGCGGAGGGGGAGTGGGGCGCAATCAGCCCCAGCATTTT
cdr3_aa: CASGGGVGRNQPQHF
d_call: NA
v_call: TRBV12-3/TRBV12-4
j_call: TRBJ1-5
clone_size: NA

cdr3_nt: TGCGCCAGCAGCCGAGGGGTCCGGTCCTATAATTCACCCCTCCACTTT
cdr3_aa: CASSRGVRSYNSPLHF
d_call: NA
v_call: TRBV4-1
j_call: TRBJ1-6
clone_size: few

cdr3_nt: TGCGCCAGCAGCCAAGAGGTCCGGGCAGTGCCCTACGAGCAGTACTTC
cdr3_aa: CASSQEVRAVPYEQYF
d_call: NA
v_call: TRBV4-1
j_call: TRBJ2-7
clone_size: few

cdr3_nt: TGTGCCAGCAGTCTTCAACGGACAGGGGACTTCTCCTACGAGCAGTACTTC
cdr3_aa: CASSLQRTGDFSYEQYF
d_call: TRBD1
v_call: TRBV12-3/TRBV12-4
j_call: TRBJ2-7
clone_size: few